The 24 T cell receptor beta chains below come from one sample, sequenced in a study of response to subunit inactivated influenza vaccine. In TCRdb, the RT-PCR reads were re-called with MiXCR into one record per CDR3 protein. This table holds about 500,000 distinct CDR3 sequences, about 15% found once. Sequencing was performed on CD4+ T cells sorted from PBMCs, taken around 25 months after vaccination. All receptors come from a man aged 50 to 69 who received an inactivated influenza vaccine.

The rearrangement joins TRBV10-3 to TRBJ1-2, with a tentative D call TRBD1 (5 bases). This CDR3 is built from 12 residues. Germline lookup yields CDR1 ENHRY and CDR2 SYGVKD. The V and J ends lost 2 bases and 5 bases respectively, with 6 bases between them. The CDR3 region is CAISEDRYGYTF. CDR3 nucleotides: TGTGCCATCAGTGAGGACAGATATGGCTACACCTTC.

Only a few counts were recorded for this clonotype. V gene TRBV15 combines with J gene TRBJ2-5; 7 bases are a match to TRBD1. Per the germline V gene, CDR1 is LNHNV and CDR2 is YYDKDF (reference sequence). V was pared by 2 bases and J by 4 bases, with 10 bases of the junction left unmatched. CDR3 length: 16 amino acids. In DNA, the CDR3 is TGTGCCACCAGCAGACCCAACCGACAGGGCAGAGAGACCCAGTACTTC. Translated: CATSRPNRQGRETQYF.

Turning to this clonotype: Being one base from a much bigger clone, this may be a read error. This chain uses TRBV20-1 with TRBJ2-5; no clear D gene. CDR1 is DFQATT and CDR2 is SNEGSKA in the germline V gene (reference sequence). This CDR3 has 15 amino acids. The DNA for the CDR3 is TGCTGTGCTAGAGTCCGGGCAGGCCGCCGAGAGACCCAGTACTTC. As protein: CCARVRAGRRETQYF.

There are many counts of this clonotype. The chain recombines TRBV30 with TRBJ1-1; D is unclear. The germline gives CDR1 GTSNPN, CDR2 SVGIG (reference sequence). Deletions cut 4 bases from V and 2 bases from J, with 14 bases between. The CDR3 sequence is 14 residues long. The CDR3 region has the DNA TGTGCCTGGACCCCCCGTCAACCAAACACTGAAGCTTTCTTT. It encodes CAWTPRQPNTEAFF.

The table lists this clonotype with many counts. The chain recombines TRBV4-1 with TRBJ2-2, with D possibly TRBD1 on 5 matching bases. Germline CDR1 MGHRA, CDR2 YSYEKL. The CDR3 consists of 16 residues. V was shortened by 0 bases and J by 1 base, with 9 bases between the two germline ends. The CDR3 nucleotides read TGCGCCAGCAGCCAAGATCGGACACGGAACACCGGGGAGCTGTTTTTT. It translates to CASSQDRTRNTGELFF.

This clonotype has just a few counts. The CDR3 nucleotides read TGCGCCAGCAGTGAGTCCGGGACAGAAAACATTCAGTACTTC. Protein sequence: CASSESGTENIQYF. The chain combines TRBV10-2 with TRBJ2-4; 7 bases map to TRBD1. CDR3 size: 14 residues. In germline, CDR1 is WSHSY, CDR2 SAAADI. V trimming: 0 bases; J trimming: 5 bases; junction bases outside the gene matches: 1.

The chain joins TRBV4-2 to TRBJ2-3; D might be TRBD1 (7 bases). This CDR3 has 21 residues. Germline CDR1 is LGHNA and CDR2 is YNFKEQ. The V end lost 4 bases, the J end lost 1 base, and 30 bases lay between the germline ends. CDR3 amino acids: CASSLRLGRSRGASGTDTQYF. For the CDR3, the DNA is TGTGCCAGCAGCCTCCGCCTAGGCCGCTCCAGGGGGGCCTCTGGCACAGATACGCAGTATTTT.

This clonotype showed up many times. The gene calls are TRBV10-1 and TRBJ1-4; D ambiguous. Germline CDR1 WNHNN, CDR2 SYGVQD (reference sequence). The CDR3 runs 12 residues. Trimming took 11 bases from V and 3 from J, leaving 10 bases between them. This CDR3 is CAPGCSNEKLFF. Here the CDR3 DNA reads TGCGCCCCCGGCTGTTCTAATGAAAAACTGTTTTTT.

This clonotype was detected only a few times. CDR3 nucleotides: TGTGCCAGCAGTTCGGCCGGGACTAGGGGGGGCTACACCTTC. Protein product: CASSSAGTRGGYTF. The chain combines TRBV27 with TRBJ1-2, with a weak D call TRBD1 (6 bases). Trimming removed 4 bases at V and 8 bases at J, with 17 bases between. Germline lookup yields CDR1 MNHEY and CDR2 SMNVEV (reference sequence). The CDR3 totals 14 residues.

V usage is TRBV25-1 and J usage is TRBJ1-2, with D possibly TRBD1 on 5 matching bases. This CDR3 region has 17 residues. V dropped 4 bases and J dropped 3 bases, with 21 bases sitting between them. Germline V lookup: CDR1 MGHDK, CDR2 SYGVNS. CDR3: CASSVGLTAGSHYGYTF. The CDR3 bases are TGTGCCAGCAGTGTCGGTTTAACGGCAGGGAGTCACTATGGCTACACCTTC.

The sample holds a few counts of this clonotype. The V gene is TRBV3-1, the J gene TRBJ2-6, with no clear D. Germline CDR1 is LGHDT and CDR2 is YNNKEL (reference sequence). The CDR3 has 14 amino acids. Trimming cost V 3 bases and J 3 bases, with 6 bases left between them. CDR3 coding DNA: TGTGCCAGCAGCCATAGAGGTGGGGCCAACGTCCTGACTTTC. This sequence encodes CASSHRGGANVLTF.

The chain links TRBV12-3 or TRBV12-4 to TRBJ1-4, with 9 bases lining up with TRBD1. V was pared by 7 bases and J by 8 bases, with 8 bases of the junction left unmatched. The CDR3 totals 14 residues. The DNA for the CDR3 is TGTGCCAGCACCAGGGACAGGGCGTCGGAAAAACTGTTTTTT. Translation: CASTRDRASEKLFF.

This clonotype was seen many times. J is TRBJ2-7 and V is TRBV6-2 or TRBV6-3; 13 bases align to TRBD2. Germline CDR1 MNHEY, CDR2 SVGEGT. Trimming removed 5 bases from V and 8 bases from J; junction bases left unmatched: 6. The CDR3 spans 14 residues. CDR3 nucleotides: TGTGCCAGCAGTGATCCGGGACTAGCGGGAAAGCAGTACTTC. It is translated as CASSDPGLAGKQYF.

The chain has TRBV12-3 or TRBV12-4 and TRBJ1-6; 10 nucleotides align to TRBD1. The CDR3 is 15 amino acids. Trimming removed 5 bases from V and 10 bases from J; junction bases left unmatched: 8. CDR3 nucleotide sequence: TGTGCCAGCAGTCCAGGGACAGGGGTAGGGTCACCCCTCCACTTT. Amino acid sequence: CASSPGTGVGSPLHF.

This clonotype was recorded a few times. The J gene is TRBJ2-7, the V gene TRBV10-3, with 8 nucleotides matching TRBD1. There are 14 residues in the CDR3. Germline values: CDR1 ENHRY, CDR2 SYGVKD. J gave up 3 bases and V 6 bases, and 7 bases lay outside the gene matches. For the CDR3, the DNA is TGTGCCATCAGAGACGACAGGGGAGGCTACGAGCAGTACTTC. It translates to CAIRDDRGGYEQYF.

The chain carries TRBV2 and TRBJ1-2; D is unresolved. The CDR3 is 14 amino acids. Trimming cost V 8 bases and J 8 bases, with 21 bases left between them. Germline CDR1 and CDR2: SNHLY and FYNNEI. DNA for the CDR3: TGTGCCAGCGGTCGAGGGCGGAAACCATCGGGCTACACCTTC. Amino acids: CASGRGRKPSGYTF.

The rearrangement uses TRBV20-1 and TRBJ2-2; weak D call: TRBD1 (6 bases). Germline CDR1 is DFQATT and CDR2 is SNEGSKA (reference sequence). The CDR3 has 15 residues. The ends were cut back, 2 bases at V and 1 base at J, with 11 bases in the middle. The CDR3 coding sequence is TGCAGTGCTAGATCCCGGACAGTGAACACCGGGGAGCTGTTTTTT. Its protein is CSARSRTVNTGELFF.

The chain recombines TRBV12-3 or TRBV12-4 with TRBJ2-2; 11 nucleotides align to TRBD2. The CDR3 runs to 16 residues. Unmatched junction bases numbered 8, after V lost 6 bases and J lost 5 bases. CDR3 DNA: TGTGCCAGCAGCCCATTAGCGGGGGGGCGGACCGGGGAGCTGTTTTTT. The encoded protein is CASSPLAGGRTGELFF.

The chain is built from TRBV20-1 and TRBJ1-5; TRBD1 agrees at 7 bases. V lost 3 bases to trimming and J lost 11 bases; unmatched junction nucleotides: 7. The CDR3 loop spans 12 amino acids. The V gene's germline CDR1 is DFQATT and CDR2 SNEGSKA (reference sequence). The CDR3 is CSARTGPLAQHF. CDR3 DNA sequence: TGCAGTGCTAGGACAGGGCCTTTGGCCCAGCATTTT.

This clonotype was detected a few times. The chain links TRBV12-3 or TRBV12-4 to TRBJ2-7, with a tentative D call TRBD1 (6 bases). The CDR3 contains 13 residues. Between the trimmed V and J ends, which lost 2 bases and 3 bases, there was a span of 8 bases. CDR3 sequence: CASSLYRVYEQYF. The CDR3 nucleotides are TGTGCCAGCAGTTTATACAGGGTCTACGAGCAGTACTTC.

The chain employs TRBV18 and TRBJ2-2, with D possibly being TRBD1 or TRBD2 (5 bases each). Per the germline V gene, CDR1 is KGHSH and CDR2 is LQKENI. The CDR3 is 17 amino acids. V was pared by 2 bases and J by 6 bases, with 19 bases between. The CDR3 nucleotides read TGTGCCAGCTCACCAATCACCGGGACCGGTGGATCCGGGGAGCTGTTTTTT. Its protein is CASSPITGTGGSGELFF. Combining the CDR3 with reference TRBV18 and TRBJ2-2 gives the whole variable domain NAGVMQNPRHLVRRRGQEARLRCSPMKGHSHVYWYRQLPEEGLKFMVYLQKENIIDESGMPKERFSAEFPKEGPSILRIQQVVRGDSAAYFCASSPITGTGGSGELFFGEGSRLTVL.

The chain recombines TRBV29-1 with TRBJ2-1, with 7 bases matching TRBD2. CDR1 SQVTM and CDR2 ANQGSEA come from the germline V gene. This CDR3 comprises 13 residues. CDR3: CCLQGGSFNEQFF. CDR3 sequence (DNA): TGCTGCTTGCAGGGCGGGAGTTTCAATGAGCAGTTCTTC.

This clonotype has a count of ten or more. The V gene is TRBV7-2, the J gene TRBJ1-4; D may be TRBD1 (5 bases). CDR1 and CDR2 from the germline V gene are SGHTA and FQGNSA. V gave up 1 base and J gave up 0 bases, with 18 bases separating them. The CDR3 sequence is 19 residues long. The CDR3 nucleotides are TGTGCCAGCAGCTTAGTCGCAGGGTATGGGACTACAACTAATGAAAAACTGTTTTTT. Its protein is CASSLVAGYGTTTNEKLFF.

This clonotype has a handful of counts. This chain joins TRBV20-1 and TRBJ1-6; D is uncertain. The CDR3 runs to 13 residues. V lost 2 bases to trimming and J lost 8 bases, with 10 bases between them. Germline assignment: CDR1 DFQATT and CDR2 SNEGSKA (reference sequence). The CDR3 reads CSARLTEYSPLHF. The CDR3, as DNA: TGCAGTGCTAGACTCACAGAATATTCACCCCTCCACTTT.